This T cell receptor (beta chain) emerged from a study of blood T cell repertoires in COVID-19. Study context: The samples span acute and convalescent COVID-19 from the United States, Italy and Spain.

Per the original methods: Counts of nucleated cells, estimated from reference gene primer amplification, were obtained. Clones were read by immunoSEQ multiplex PCR, and TCRdb kept only the in-frame ones, dropping some. V, J and clone size reflect that table, while D and trimming were determined from the DNA. The table includes more than 100,000 clones, around 89% detected once. This CDR3 region has 15 residues. CDR1 WNHNN and CDR2 SYGVQD come from the germline V gene (reference sequence). V shed 4 bases, J shed 5 bases, and the junction held 7 bases outside the gene matches. The chain is built from TRBV10-1 and TRBJ2-2; the match to TRBD1 covers 7 bases. The sequence was collected from a man in his 70s with active COVID-19. The sequenced sample was peripheral blood. The chain's CDR3 is CASSGSGGGTGELFF. The CDR3 bases are TGCGCCAGCAGTGGGTCAGGGGGTGGGACCGGGGAGCTGTTTTTT.